This TCR beta chain was identified in a study of cytomegalovirus exposure and HLA in healthy donors (dated by TCRdb to about 2017). Study-wide context: According to an earlier analysis of 587 of the donors, 150 million to 200 million T cells yielded roughly 100 million unique TCR beta sequences and 276 Gb of sequence data. Roughly 300 gigabases of sequencing data and 80 million or so unique TCR sequences were included in an early release covering under 650 HLA-typed donors. Of the 300 to 500 genotyped donors, more than 75% were placed in the genetic ancestry cluster associated with self-reported Caucasian donors. The study was designed to test whether signatures of past pathogen exposure could be identified by cataloging public T cell receptors. The study used immunosequencing to profile the T cell repertoires of approximately 630 subjects and linked those repertoires to cytomegalovirus serostatus. A separate validation cohort of approximately 120 different subjects was used in addition to the roughly 700-subject first cohort. To predict cytomegalovirus infection status, the study combined high-throughput TCR immunosequencing, statistical association of individual TCRs with disease status, and machine learning. A later analysis re-analyzed previously published TCR beta repertoires from 660 or so donors and added high-resolution HLA genotyping to study TCR occurrence patterns. Rather than drawing on any new phenotypic data, the later analysis identified candidate immune exposures from TCR beta sequences and the way those sequences occurred across donors. An earlier analysis of nearly 600 of the donors applied high-throughput TCR beta sequencing to assess whether each TCR beta V gene segment acted as functional or pseudogenic. Donor age, sex, ethnicity and CMV serostatus were collected together with the repertoire data. A later genetic analysis took genome-wide SNP genotypes for about 55% of the 666 donors and used that subset as a discovery cohort. All discovery cohort repertoires had been generated on a single sequencing platform. Class I and class II HLA loci were covered by the typing at four-digit resolution. The number of donors typed differed by locus, with 629-630 for A, B, C, DRB1 and DQB1, about 500 for DQA1, approximately 570 for DPA1, and over 400 for DPB1. Several DR-DQ haplotypes were handled as single units for association and clustering because linkage in the cohort was strong. Among around 400 genotyped donors of the cohort, an average of roughly 230,000 unique TCR beta nucleotide sequences was sequenced per donor, of which approximately 19% were non-productive.

V gives up 4 bases and J gives up 2 bases, and the segment between their germline ends measures 14 bases. The germline V gene yields SQVTM for CDR1 and ANQGSEA for CDR2. There are 15 amino acids in the CDR3, from cysteine to phenylalanine inclusive. Kept here is only the CDR3 DNA, which spans 45 bases and is read in frame from base 1. Libraries were made using the immunoSEQ multiplex PCR assay. For the multiplex PCR, a mixture combining 60 forward primers for TCR Vbeta segments and 13 reverse primers for TCR Jbeta segments was used. The CDR3 region of rearranged TCR beta genes was amplified from genomic DNA by a multiplex PCR assay. Amplified TCR beta libraries were sequenced as 87-base-pair reads on the Illumina HiSeq System. Per the authors' processing: A later analysis tallied 75 million to 95 million unique TCR beta chains across the 666 repertoires, and some 10 million of those chains were shared by two or more donors. Raw reads were error-corrected and collapsed into unique sequences with a nearest-neighbor algorithm that merged closely related sequences to remove PCR and sequencing errors. CDR3 sequences were aligned to IMGT reference sequences to assign V, D and J gene segments. For a sequence to be retained, a match of at least six nucleotides was required to both a V gene segment and a J gene segment. A rearrangement was called productive if the CDR3 had no stop codons and remained in frame with V and J, and every other rearrangement was called non-productive. CDR3 was defined by IMGT convention, running from the second conserved V-encoded cysteine to the conserved J-encoded phenylalanine. Sequences without an unambiguous match to a single V gene segment were excluded from the earlier analysis of approximately 560 of the donors. An earlier analysis of 550 to 650 of the donors classified V segments as functional when productive rearrangements were above 56.7% and as segregating when the standard deviation between donors was above 5%. To diagnose cytomegalovirus status from the catalog of TCR beta chain sequences, a statistical classification framework was built. A later analysis assigned V and J genes by comparing TCR nucleotide sequences with IMGT/GENE-DB human TR gene sequences. In a later analysis, CDR3 sequences and most-parsimonious VDJ recombination scenarios were assigned using the TCRdist pipeline. A later analysis defined each TCR beta chain by its CDR3 amino acid sequence plus V-gene family, and excluded reads lacking a unique V-gene family. In a later analysis, around 600 highly shared, low-generation-probability nucleotide sequences were removed to address suspected cross-contamination and a sequencing artifact. In a later analysis, a clonal expansion index for each public chain was calculated from normalized within-repertoire ranks of inferred template counts. In a later analysis, generation probabilities were computed using a VDJ recombination model fitted to out-of-frame rearrangements, and the results were checked against IGoR. In a later analysis, TCR-TCR, TCR-HLA and TCR-CMV co-occurrence was scored with hypergeometric tests, and a repertoire-size bias correction was applied to TCR pairs. In a later analysis, false discovery rates were estimated by permuting HLA or CMV assignments 20 times. In a later analysis, co-occurring TCRs were grouped using DBSCAN, with TCRdist sequence similarity added in when clustering inside HLA-allele-positive subsets. Repertoires with fewer than 30,000 or more than 120,000 public chains, plus five repertoires with anomalous nucleotide sharing, were excluded from co-occurrence clustering. In TCRdb, the immuneACCESS table is reduced to in-frame sequences with V and J assigned. These tables do not hold every clone; where another copy was compared, an unresolved V gene accounts for under half, and the others remain unexplained. That table gives V, J and clone size, and the DNA gave D and trimming. In all, the sample holds about 170,000 clones, and approximately 82% of those were seen once. The ten largest clones add up to approximately 1.5% of the sample.

In total, approximately 610 healthy bone marrow donors made up the cohort. All cohort members were sampled while nominally healthy, although unrecorded immune exposures were likely present. The donor tested CMV seronegative and was one of the 352 seronegative cohort members. Each donor provided a peripheral blood sample, and peripheral blood mononuclear cells were used for TCR beta sequencing. Genomic DNA was extracted from the blood cell samples with the Qiagen DNeasy Blood Extraction Kit. On the study overall, not on this receptor specifically: A group of highly shared sequence variants was considered likely to be a technical artifact of the sequencing pipeline. The authors suggested that the approach could potentially be generalized to other disease states and immunological phenotypes. An association between a missense DCLRE1C variant and V-gene and J-gene trimming of TCR beta chains was found in a later genetic analysis and replicated in an independent cohort. In vitro tests confirmed that three of the cytomegalovirus-associated TCR beta chains recognize cytomegalovirus antigens. Because HLA typing was missing for some donors at each locus, association tests included only the typed subset. A later analysis found that most CMV-associated TCR beta chains appeared HLA-restricted, with HLA associations seemingly driven largely by CMV exposure. According to a later genetic analysis, donors in an Asian-associated ancestry cluster had fewer N-insertions in productive TCRs than the roughly 660-donor mean. According to a later analysis, parvovirus B19, influenza, CMV and Epstein-Barr virus appeared linked to several top co-occurrence clusters. In a later analysis, the rate of TCR association differed among HLA loci, with DRB1 alleles having the most associated TCRs and HLA-C alleles having the fewest. In a later analysis, HLA-associated TCR beta chains were found to be more clonally expanded and to have lower generation probabilities than equally common non-associated chains. A further reported finding was that TCR beta sequences accurately predicted the HLA-A and HLA-B alleles for most subjects in the first cohort. Specific HLA alleles were associated with over 15,000 TCR beta sequences at a false discovery rate of 0.05 in a later analysis. Presence/absence analyses assumed roughly uniform sequencing depth across donors, an assumption that may not hold. Most TCR sequences were seen in very few donors, while some public TCRs were found in many individuals. Correlated functional status among segregating V segments might reflect linkage disequilibrium, but an unknown experimental factor could not be ruled out. In the study, 150 to 200 TCR beta chains were listed as associated with cytomegalovirus. When HLA alleles, especially DR and DQ, strongly co-occurred, TCR associations were difficult to assign to individual alleles. The earlier analysis of some 560 of the donors excluded 15 to 20 rarely observed V segments, including chromosome 9 orphons, because counts were too low. The classifier was reported to diagnose cytomegalovirus status with high specificity and sensitivity in both the original cohort and the validation cohort. For the cohort, immune exposure information was limited to CMV serostatus. This cohort had only TCR beta chains sequenced, and the lack of alpha or paired-chain data limited which features could be detected. Broadly in line with IMGT annotations, most TCR beta V segments showed up in productive rearrangements about 87% or about 30% of the time in an earlier analysis of several hundred of the donors. Some IMGT-functional V segments, including TRBV6-2 and TRBV6-3, could not be distinguished by the 87-base-pair reads and were therefore excluded.

As to this clone: What antigen it recognizes has not been identified. No quality values exist for individual bases; no much larger clone is one base distant.

Sequencing was performed on PBMCs. The chain was built from TRBV29-1 and TRBJ2-2, and the D gene may be TRBD2, 6 bases matching. The sequence was collected from a male donor in good health and CMV-seronegative. In nucleotides, the sequence is TGCAGCGTTGGAAGTGGGCGGGGAAACACCGGGGAGCTGTTTTTT. This gives the protein CSVGSGRGNTGELFF.